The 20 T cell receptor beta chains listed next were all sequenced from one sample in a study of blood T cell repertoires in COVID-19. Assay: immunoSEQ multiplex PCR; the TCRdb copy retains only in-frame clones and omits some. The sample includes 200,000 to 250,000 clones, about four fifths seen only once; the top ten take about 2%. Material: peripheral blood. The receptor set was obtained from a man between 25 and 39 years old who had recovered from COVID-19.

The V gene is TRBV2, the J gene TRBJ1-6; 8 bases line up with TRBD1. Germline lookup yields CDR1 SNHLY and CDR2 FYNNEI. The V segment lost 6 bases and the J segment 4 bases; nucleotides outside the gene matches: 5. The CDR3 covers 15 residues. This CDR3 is CASRGGQGYNSPLHF. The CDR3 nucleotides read TGTGCCAGCAGGGGCGGACAGGGATATAATTCACCCCTCCACTTT.

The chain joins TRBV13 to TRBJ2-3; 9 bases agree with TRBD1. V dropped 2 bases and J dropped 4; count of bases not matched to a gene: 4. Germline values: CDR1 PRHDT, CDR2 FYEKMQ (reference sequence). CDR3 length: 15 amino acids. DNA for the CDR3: TGTGCCAGCAGCTTATTGGGACAGGGTTCAGATACGCAGTATTTT. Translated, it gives CASSLLGQGSDTQYF. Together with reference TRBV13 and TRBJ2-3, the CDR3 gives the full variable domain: AAGVIQSPRHLIKEKRETATLKCYPIPRHDTVYWYQQGPGQDPQFLISFYEKMQSDKGSIPDRFSAQQFSDYHSELNMSSLELGDSALYFCASSLLGQGSDTQYFGPGTRLTVL.

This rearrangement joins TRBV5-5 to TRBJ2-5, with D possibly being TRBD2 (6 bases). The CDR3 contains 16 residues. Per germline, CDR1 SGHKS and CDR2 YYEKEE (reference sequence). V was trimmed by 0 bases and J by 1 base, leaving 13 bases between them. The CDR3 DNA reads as TGTGCCAGCAGCTTGGATCTGCTGGGGGGCCAAGAGACCCAGTACTTC. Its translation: CASSLDLLGGQETQYF.

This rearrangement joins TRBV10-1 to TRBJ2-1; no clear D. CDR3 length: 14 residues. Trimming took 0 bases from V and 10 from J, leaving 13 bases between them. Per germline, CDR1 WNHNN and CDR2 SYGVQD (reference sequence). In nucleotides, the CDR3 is TGCGCCAGCAGTGAGTCGACGGGTTCCGAGGAGCAGTTCTTC. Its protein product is CASSESTGSEEQFF.

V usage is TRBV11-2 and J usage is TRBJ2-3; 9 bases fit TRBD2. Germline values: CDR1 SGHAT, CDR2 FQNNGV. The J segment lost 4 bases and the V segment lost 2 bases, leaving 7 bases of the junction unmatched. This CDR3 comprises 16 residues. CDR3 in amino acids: CASSLLTSGPPDTQYF. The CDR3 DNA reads TGTGCCAGCAGCTTATTGACTAGCGGTCCCCCAGATACGCAGTATTTT.

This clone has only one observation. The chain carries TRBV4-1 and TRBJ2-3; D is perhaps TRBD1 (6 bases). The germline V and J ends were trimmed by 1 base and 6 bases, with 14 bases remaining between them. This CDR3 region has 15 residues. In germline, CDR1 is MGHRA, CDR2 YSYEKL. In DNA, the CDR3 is TGCGCCAGCAGCCAAGGGGAGCTGGGGGCGGATACGCAGTATTTT. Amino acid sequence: CASSQGELGADTQYF.

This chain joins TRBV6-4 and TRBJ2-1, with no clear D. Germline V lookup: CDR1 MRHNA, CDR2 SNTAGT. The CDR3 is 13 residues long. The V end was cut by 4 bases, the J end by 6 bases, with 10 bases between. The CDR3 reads CASSVNPPNEQFF. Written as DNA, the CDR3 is TGTGCCAGCAGTGTAAATCCCCCCAATGAGCAGTTCTTC.

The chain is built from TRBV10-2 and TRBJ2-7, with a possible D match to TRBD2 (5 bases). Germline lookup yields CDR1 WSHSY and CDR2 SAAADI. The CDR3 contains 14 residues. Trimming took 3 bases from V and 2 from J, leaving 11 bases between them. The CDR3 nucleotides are TGCGCCAGCAGTGACGTCGCCGGGACCTACGAGCAGTACGTC. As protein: CASSDVAGTYEQYV.

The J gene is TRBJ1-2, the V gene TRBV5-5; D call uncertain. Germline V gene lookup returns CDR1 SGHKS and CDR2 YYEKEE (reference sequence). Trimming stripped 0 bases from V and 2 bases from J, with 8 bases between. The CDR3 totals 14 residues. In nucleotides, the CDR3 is TGTGCCAGCAGCTTGGTGGGCTTGAACTATGGCTACACCTTC. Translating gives CASSLVGLNYGYTF.

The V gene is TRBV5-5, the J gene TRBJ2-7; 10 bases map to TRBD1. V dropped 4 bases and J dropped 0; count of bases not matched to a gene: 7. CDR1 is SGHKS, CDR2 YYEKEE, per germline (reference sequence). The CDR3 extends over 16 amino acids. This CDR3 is CASSPMGTGVSYEQYF. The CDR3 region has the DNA TGTGCCAGCAGCCCTATGGGGACAGGGGTCTCCTACGAGCAGTACTTC.

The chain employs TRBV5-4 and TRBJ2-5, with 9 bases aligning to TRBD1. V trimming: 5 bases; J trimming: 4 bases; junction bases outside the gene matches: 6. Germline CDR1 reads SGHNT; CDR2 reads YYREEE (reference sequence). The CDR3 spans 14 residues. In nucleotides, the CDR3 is TGTGCCAGCAGTTTTCGACAGGGGGGAGAGACCCAGTACTTC. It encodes CASSFRQGGETQYF. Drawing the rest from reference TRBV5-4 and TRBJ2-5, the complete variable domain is ETGVTQSPTHLIKTRGQQVTLRCSSQSGHNTVSWYQQALGQGPQFIFQYYREEENGRGNFPPRFSGLQFPNYSSELNVNALELDDSALYLCASSFRQGGETQYFGPGTRLLVL.

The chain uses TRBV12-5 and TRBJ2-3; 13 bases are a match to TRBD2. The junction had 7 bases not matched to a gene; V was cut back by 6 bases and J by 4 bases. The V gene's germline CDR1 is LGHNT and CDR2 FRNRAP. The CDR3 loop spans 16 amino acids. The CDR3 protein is CASGQGLAGAADTQYF. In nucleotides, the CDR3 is TGTGCTAGTGGCCAAGGACTAGCGGGGGCGGCAGATACGCAGTATTTT.

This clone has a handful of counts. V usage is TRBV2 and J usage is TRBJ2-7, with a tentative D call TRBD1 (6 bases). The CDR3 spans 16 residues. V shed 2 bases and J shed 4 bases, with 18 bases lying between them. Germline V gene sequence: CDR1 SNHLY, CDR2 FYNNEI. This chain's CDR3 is CASSEPEGVDRYEQYV. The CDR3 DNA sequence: TGTGCCAGCAGTGAACCCGAAGGCGTGGACAGATACGAGCAGTACGTC.

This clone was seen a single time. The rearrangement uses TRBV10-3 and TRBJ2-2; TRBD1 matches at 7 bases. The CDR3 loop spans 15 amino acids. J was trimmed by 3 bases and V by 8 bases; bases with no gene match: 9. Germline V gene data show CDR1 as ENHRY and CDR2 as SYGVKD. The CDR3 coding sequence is TGTGCCATCTTAGTAGGGGGCAGGGACACCGGGGAGCTGTTTTTT. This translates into CAILVGGRDTGELFF.

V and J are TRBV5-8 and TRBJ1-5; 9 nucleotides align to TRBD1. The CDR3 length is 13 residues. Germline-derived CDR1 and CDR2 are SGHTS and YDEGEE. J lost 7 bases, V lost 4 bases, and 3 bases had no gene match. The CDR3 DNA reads TGTGCCAGCAGCAGGACAGGGGTCCAGCCCCAGCATTTT. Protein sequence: CASSRTGVQPQHF.

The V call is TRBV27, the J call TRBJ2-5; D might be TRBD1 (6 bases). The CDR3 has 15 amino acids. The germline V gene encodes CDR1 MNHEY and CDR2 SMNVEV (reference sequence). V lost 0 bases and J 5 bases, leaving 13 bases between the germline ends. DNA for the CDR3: TGTGCCAGCAGTTTATCCAAGCAGGGGTGGGAGACCCAGTACTTC. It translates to CASSLSKQGWETQYF.

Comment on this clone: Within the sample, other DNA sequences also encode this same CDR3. CDR3 sequence: CASGLLRGAGNTGELFF. DNA of the CDR3: TGTGCTAGTGGTTTGCTGCGGGGGGCGGGGAACACCGGGGAGCTGTTTTTT. This sequence joins TRBV12-5 and TRBJ2-2; TRBD2 matches 8 bases. The germline V gene encodes CDR1 LGHNT and CDR2 FRNRAP. The junction had 6 bases not matched to a gene; V was cut back by 2 bases and J by 1 base. CDR3 size: 17 residues.

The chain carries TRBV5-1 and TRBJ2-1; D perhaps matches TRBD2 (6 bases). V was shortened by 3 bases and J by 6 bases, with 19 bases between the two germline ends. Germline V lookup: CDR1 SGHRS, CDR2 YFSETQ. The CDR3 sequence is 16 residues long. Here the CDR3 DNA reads TGCGCCAGCAGCTCCACGGCGGGGACGGTGGTCAATGAGCAGTTCTTC. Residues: CASSSTAGTVVNEQFF.

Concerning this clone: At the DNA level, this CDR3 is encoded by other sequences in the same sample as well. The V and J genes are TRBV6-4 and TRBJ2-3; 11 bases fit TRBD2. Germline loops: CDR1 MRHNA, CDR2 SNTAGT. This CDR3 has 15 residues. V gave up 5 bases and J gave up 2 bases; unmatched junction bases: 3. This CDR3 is CASSLAGGSTDTQYF. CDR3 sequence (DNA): TGTGCCAGCAGTCTAGCGGGGGGCTCCACAGATACGCAGTATTTT.

As DNA, the CDR3 is TGTGCCAGCACGGCGGCCATGAACACTGAAGCTTTCTTT. Translating gives CASTAAMNTEAFF. The J gene is TRBJ1-1, the V gene TRBV6-5; unclear D gene. This CDR3 contains 13 residues. V gave up 7 bases and J gave up 0 bases, with 9 bases separating them. CDR1 and CDR2 (germline): MNHEY, SVGAGI.